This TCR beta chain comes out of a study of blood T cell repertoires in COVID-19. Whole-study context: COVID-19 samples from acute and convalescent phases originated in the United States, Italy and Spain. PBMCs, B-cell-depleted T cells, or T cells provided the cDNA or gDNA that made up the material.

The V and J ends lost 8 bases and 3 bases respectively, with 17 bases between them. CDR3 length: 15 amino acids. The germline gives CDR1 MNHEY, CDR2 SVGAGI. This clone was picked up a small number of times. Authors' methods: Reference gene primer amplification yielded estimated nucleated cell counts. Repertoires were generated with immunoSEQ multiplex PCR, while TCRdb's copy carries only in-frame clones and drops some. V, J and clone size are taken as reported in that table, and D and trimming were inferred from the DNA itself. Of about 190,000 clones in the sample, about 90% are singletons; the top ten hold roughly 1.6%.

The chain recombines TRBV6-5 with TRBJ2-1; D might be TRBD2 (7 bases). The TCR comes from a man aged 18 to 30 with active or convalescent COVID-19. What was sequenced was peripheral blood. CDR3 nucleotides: TGTGCCAGCGCATCCCGGGGGGCGATCTACAATGAGCAGTTCTTC. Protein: CASASRGAIYNEQFF.